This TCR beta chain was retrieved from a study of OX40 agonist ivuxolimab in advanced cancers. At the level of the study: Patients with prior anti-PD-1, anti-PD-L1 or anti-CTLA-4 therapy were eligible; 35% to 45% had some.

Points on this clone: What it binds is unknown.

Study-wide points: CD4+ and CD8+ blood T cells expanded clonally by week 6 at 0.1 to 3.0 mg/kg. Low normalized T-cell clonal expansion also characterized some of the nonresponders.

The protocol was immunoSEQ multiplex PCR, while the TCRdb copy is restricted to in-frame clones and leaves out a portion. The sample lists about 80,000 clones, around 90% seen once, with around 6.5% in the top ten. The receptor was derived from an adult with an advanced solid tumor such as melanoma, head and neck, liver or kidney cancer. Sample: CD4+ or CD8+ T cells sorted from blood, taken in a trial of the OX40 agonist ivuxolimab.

This chain's CDR3 is CASSTTGGGANVLTF. DNA of the CDR3: TGTGCCAGTAGTACTACAGGGGGTGGGGCCAACGTCCTGACTTTC. The V gene is TRBV19, the J gene TRBJ2-6; 8 bases line up with TRBD1. Per germline, CDR1 LNHDA and CDR2 SQIVND (reference sequence). The J segment lost 3 bases and the V segment lost 4 bases, leaving 2 bases of the junction unmatched. The length of the CDR3 is 15 residues. Based on the CDR3 plus reference TRBV19 and TRBJ2-6, the full variable domain is DGGITQSPKYLFRKEGQNVTLSCEQNLNHDAMYWYRQDPGQGLRLIYYSQIVNDFQKGDIAEGYSVSREKKESFPLTVTSAQKNPTAFYLCASSTTGGGANVLTFGAGSRLTVL.